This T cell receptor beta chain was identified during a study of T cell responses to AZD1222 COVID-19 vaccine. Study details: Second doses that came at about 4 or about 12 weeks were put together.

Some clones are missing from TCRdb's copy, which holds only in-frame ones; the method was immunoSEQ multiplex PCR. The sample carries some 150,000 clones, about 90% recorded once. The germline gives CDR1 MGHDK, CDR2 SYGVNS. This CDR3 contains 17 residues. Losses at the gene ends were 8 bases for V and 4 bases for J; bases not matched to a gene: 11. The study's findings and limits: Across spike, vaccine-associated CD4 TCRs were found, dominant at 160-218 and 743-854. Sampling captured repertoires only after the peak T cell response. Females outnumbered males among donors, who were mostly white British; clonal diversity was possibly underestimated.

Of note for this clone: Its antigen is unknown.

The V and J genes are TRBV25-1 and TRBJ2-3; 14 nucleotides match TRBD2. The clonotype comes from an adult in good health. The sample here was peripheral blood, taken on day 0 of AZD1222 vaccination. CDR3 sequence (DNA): TGTGCCAGCGCTCGGGGACTAGCGGGGGTCATGGCAGATACGCAGTATTTT. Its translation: CASARGLAGVMADTQYF.